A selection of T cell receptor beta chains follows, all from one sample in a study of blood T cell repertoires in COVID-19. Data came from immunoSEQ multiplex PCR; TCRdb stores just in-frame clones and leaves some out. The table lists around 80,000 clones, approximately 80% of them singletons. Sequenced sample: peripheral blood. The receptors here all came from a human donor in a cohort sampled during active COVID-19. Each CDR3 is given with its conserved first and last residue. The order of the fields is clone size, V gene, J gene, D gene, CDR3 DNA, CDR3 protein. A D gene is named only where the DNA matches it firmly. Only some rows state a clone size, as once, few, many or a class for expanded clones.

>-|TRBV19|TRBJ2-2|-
TGTGCCAGTATTTTTTCAGGACTACAGAACACCGGGGAGCTGTTTTTT
CASIFSGLQNTGELFF
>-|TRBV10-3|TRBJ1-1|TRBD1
TGTGCCATCAGTGCCCAGGGGGGCGCTGAAGCTTTCTTT
CAISAQGGAEAFF
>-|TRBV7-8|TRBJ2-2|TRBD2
TGTGCCAGCAGCGGCTGGGATAGCGGGGGGTCCCTCACCGGGGAGCTGTTTTTT
CASSGWDSGGSLTGELFF
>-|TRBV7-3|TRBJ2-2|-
TGTGCCAGCAGTCAGGAAGGGGTCCTGAACACCGGGGAGCTGTTTTTT
CASSQEGVLNTGELFF
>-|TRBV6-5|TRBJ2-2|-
TGTGCCAGCAGTTCAGAAGACACCGGGGAGCTGTTTTTT
CASSSEDTGELFF
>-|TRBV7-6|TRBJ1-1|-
TGTGCCAGCAGCCGACCGGGGGGGGCCGACCCCGTTATGAACACTGAAGCTTTCTTT
CASSRPGGADPVMNTEAFF
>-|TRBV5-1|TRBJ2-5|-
TGCGCCAGCAGCTTGGATCCTCGAGGGGAGACCCAGTACTTC
CASSLDPRGETQYF
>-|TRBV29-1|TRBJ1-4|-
TGCAGCGTTGGCCGGGGTTCGGCAACTAATGAAAAACTGTTTTTT
CSVGRGSATNEKLFF
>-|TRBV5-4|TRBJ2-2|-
TGTGCCAGCAGCCACCAACTAGCCGCGAACACCGGGGAGCTGTTTTTT
CASSHQLAANTGELFF
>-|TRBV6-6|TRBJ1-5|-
TGTGCCAGCACCGTTGCCAGGTCGGATGTTCAGCCCCAGCATTTT
CASTVARSDVQPQHF
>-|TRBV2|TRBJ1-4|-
TGTGCCAGCAGGATAGCAACTAATGAAAAACTGTTTTTT
CASRIATNEKLFF
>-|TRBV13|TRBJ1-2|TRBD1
TGTGCCAGCAGCTCCCGGGACAGGGGTAACTATGGCTACACCTTC
CASSSRDRGNYGYTF
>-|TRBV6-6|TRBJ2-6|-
TGTGCCATGGGTGGGGGGTTCCAATCTGGGGCCAACGTCCTGACTTTC
CAMGGGFQSGANVLTF
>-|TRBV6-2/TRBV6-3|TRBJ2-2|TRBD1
TGTGCCAGCAGTTACCCGAAAGGACAGGGGGAGGCCGGGGAGCTGTTTTTT
CASSYPKGQGEAGELFF
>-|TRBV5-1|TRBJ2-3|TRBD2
TGCGTCAGCGGCCCAACTAGCGGGGGAGATACGCAGTATTTT
CVSGPTSGGDTQYF
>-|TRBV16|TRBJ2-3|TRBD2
TGTGCCAGCAGCCGCCCGGGGGGGCGCAAAGATACGCAGTATTTT
CASSRPGGRKDTQYF
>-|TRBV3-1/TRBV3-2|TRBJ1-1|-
TGTGCCAGCAGCCAACAGGGTAGTAACACTGAAGCTTTCTTT
CASSQQGSNTEAFF
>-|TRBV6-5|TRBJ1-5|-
TGTGCCAGCAGCGGGACACATAGCAATCAGCCCCAGCATTTT
CASSGTHSNQPQHF
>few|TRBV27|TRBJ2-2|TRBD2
TGTGCCAGCAGTTTTCAACTAGCGGGGGGGTCCGGGGAGCTGTTTTTT
CASSFQLAGGSGELFF
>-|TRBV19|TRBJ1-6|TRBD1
TGTGCCAGTAGTATTTTACAGGGGCGAAATTCACCCCTCCACTTT
CASSILQGRNSPLHF
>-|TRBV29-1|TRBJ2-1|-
TGCAGCGTTCTAACTAGCAGCACCTACAATGAGCAGTTCTTC
CSVLTSSTYNEQFF
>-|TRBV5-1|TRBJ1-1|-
TGCGCCAGCAGCTCTGACATCTTCACTGAAGCTTTCTTT
CASSSDIFTEAFF
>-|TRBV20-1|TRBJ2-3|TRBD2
TGCAGTGCTAGTGGCAAAGCGGGGTTAGAGGATACGCAGTATTTT
CSASGKAGLEDTQYF
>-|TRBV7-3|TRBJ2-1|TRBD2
TGTGCCAGCAGCCGAGCGGGGGGGCCGAATGAGCAGTTCTTC
CASSRAGGPNEQFF
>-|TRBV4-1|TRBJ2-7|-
TGCGCCAGCAGCTACCGGGTCCCCGGTTACGAGCAGTACTTC
CASSYRVPGYEQYF
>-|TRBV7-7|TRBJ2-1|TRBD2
TGTGCCAGCAGCCCCGGGAGCGGGGGGGATCGTGGTGAGCAGTTCTTC
CASSPGSGGDRGEQFF